The rows below give T cell receptor beta chains drawn from one sample of a study of cytomegalovirus exposure and HLA in healthy donors. The repertoire was sequenced with immunoSEQ multiplex PCR; TCRdb's copy has only in-frame clones and lacks some. The profile shows under 100,000 clones, 55% to 70% of them singletons. Source material: PBMCs. These receptors all stem from a woman aged 40-49 years in good health and CMV-seropositive. Each CDR3 is given with its conserved first and last residue. The order of the fields is V gene, D gene, CDR3 protein. A D gene is named only where the DNA matches it firmly.

TRBV29-1,NA,CSVAGQKYGYTF
TRBV10-2,NA,CASNPTQGGGVGELFF
TRBV28,NA,CASSYRLSADTQYF
TRBV28,NA,CASRYGTRPQGEQFF
TRBV5-4,TRBD2,CASSGGLDPYEQYF
TRBV2,NA,CASSLDGVNTGELFF
TRBV28,NA,CASSLGAVFYGYTF
TRBV27,NA,CASMGLGGNQPQHF
TRBV7-6,NA,CASSQFGQGGETQYF
TRBV19,NA,CASSLDRGLNYGYTF
TRBV5-4,TRBD1,CASSLETGLLDEQYF
TRBV7-2,NA,CASSLVRFEQYF
TRBV25-1,NA,CASSDGGAVDYGYTF
TRBV2,TRBD1,CASRDRGKTQYF
TRBV18,NA,CASSPVFGRTGYEQYF
TRBV7-9,NA,CASSSLGTDREQYF
TRBV7-2,TRBD1,CASSPGTGRPNTEAFF
TRBV28,NA,CASSPGHFSGANVLTF
TRBV28,TRBD1,CASSWGQVRSYEQYF